This T cell receptor beta chain originates from a study of T-cell reconstitution after alpha-beta-depleted transplantation in children. The study's findings and limits: Surviving recipient cells, namely T cells and thymic progenitors, were the source of high day-60 TCRbeta diversity in some patients.

Ten or more counts support this clonotype. The antigen remains undetermined. V was clipped by 3 bases and J by 1 base; unmatched bases: 5. The CDR3 length is 15 residues. CDR1 is SGHTA and CDR2 is FQGNSA in the germline V gene. Unique molecular identifiers were used to barcode this TCRbeta library. TCRdb recomputed calls from the PCR reads with MiXCR, one row per CDR3 protein. The data show 200,000 to 250,000 distinct CDR3 sequences, around 9.9% seen once. This receptor was obtained from a child less than two years old with acute myeloid leukemia, due to receive a stem cell transplant. The chain carries TRBV7-2 and TRBJ1-1; TRBD1 matches at 7 bases. The sample consisted of PBMCs, taken before TCRalphabeta/CD19-depleted stem cell transplant. The CDR3: CASSLWGTENTEAFF. The CDR3 DNA sequence: TGTGCCAGCAGCTTGTGGGGGACAGAGAACACTGAAGCTTTCTTT.